This T cell receptor beta chain originates from a study of neurological immune-mediated disorders. The study's findings and limits: TCR clonal expansion peaked in HTLV-1-associated myelopathy patients and was lowest in multiple sclerosis patients.

The cDNA came from 5'RACE, which used 10-nucleotide random UMIs. TCRdb passed the 5' RACE reads through MiXCR, listing each CDR3 protein once. Here the sample spans under 75,000 distinct CDR3 sequences, 3% to 4% being singletons. This CDR3 is built from 15 residues. Germline V gives CDR1 SGHTA, CDR2 FQGNSA. V lost 1 base and J lost 6, with 16 bases in between. To note about this clonotype: As yet, its antigen is unknown.

V is TRBV7-2 and J is TRBJ2-7; D may correspond to TRBD1 or TRBD2 (5 bases each). The TCR originated in a woman aged 55-75 years with multiple sclerosis. Sequences were obtained from PBMCs. The CDR3 is CASSLEAWPRGEQYF. DNA of the CDR3: TGTGCCAGCAGCTTAGAAGCGTGGCCGAGGGGCGAGCAGTACTTC.